This is a list of T cell receptor beta chains from one sample in a study of T-cell memory formation after mild COVID-19. TCRdb re-called the 5' RACE reads through MiXCR, storing one row per CDR3 protein. Of roughly 350,000 distinct CDR3 sequences listed, 21% are singletons. Sequencing was carried out using PBMCs or a T cell subset sorted from them (not recorded which). All receptors come from an adult woman who had mild COVID-19 (a few samples of this study predate the infection). Cell type and time point are not known. CDR3s include the opening cysteine and the closing phenylalanine or tryptophan. A D gene is named only where the DNA matches it firmly. Only part of the rows carry a size: once, few, many, or a class if the clone is expanded.

abundance,v_gene,j_gene,d_gene,CDR3nt,CDR3aa
few,TRBV7-8,TRBJ2-4,TRBD1,TGTGCCAGCAGCCCTGGACAGGGGGCTGCTGGAAACATTCAGTACTTC,CASSPGQGAAGNIQYF
few,TRBV20-1,TRBJ2-3,.,TGCAGTGCCCCACGGCTGGCGGGCCGCACAGATACGCAGTATTTT,CSAPRLAGRTDTQYF
few,TRBV19,TRBJ1-5,.,TGTGCCAGTAGTATCCCAGGGATAGTCGGTCAGCCCCAGCATTTT,CASSIPGIVGQPQHF
few,TRBV20-1,TRBJ2-1,TRBD1,TGCAGTGCTAGAGATTCTCCGGACAGGGCCTACAATGAGCAGTTCTTC,CSARDSPDRAYNEQFF
few,TRBV9,TRBJ2-1,TRBD2,TGTGCCAGCAGCGTAGCTGTAAACTTGGGGAGCGGGGTTGAGCAGTTCTTC,CASSVAVNLGSGVEQFF
few,TRBV20-1,TRBJ2-7,.,TGCAGTGCTAGAGATGTGGGGTCGGGTACCTACGAGCAGTACTTC,CSARDVGSGTYEQYF
.,TRBV24-1,TRBJ1-2,.,TGTGCCACCAGTGATCCAGGACAGCGACTTTCTAACTATGGCTACACCTTC,CATSDPGQRLSNYGYTF
.,TRBV10-3,TRBJ2-2,.,TGTGCCATCAGTGAGTCTCAGCGGACAGACCACACCGGGGAGCTGTTTTTT,CAISESQRTDHTGELFF
.,TRBV12-3/TRBV12-4,TRBJ2-7,TRBD2,TGTGCCAGCAGTTTAAGAAGGGAGGGCCCGCAGTACTTC,CASSLRREGPQYF
.,TRBV6-6,TRBJ1-6,TRBD1,TGTGCCAGCAGTTACGGGGACAGGGGTGGGTGGAATTCACCCCTCCACTTT,CASSYGDRGGWNSPLHF
few,TRBV12-3/TRBV12-4,TRBJ2-3,TRBD1,TGTGCCAGCAGCCGCACAGGGGGCACACGCACAGATACGCAGTATTTT,CASSRTGGTRTDTQYF
few,TRBV7-3,TRBJ2-7,.,TGTGCCAGCAGCTCGCCGGGACCTAATTTCTCCTACGAGCAGTACTTC,CASSSPGPNFSYEQYF
.,TRBV10-3,TRBJ1-2,.,TGTGCCATCAGTGAGTCAGACGGATACTATGGCTACACCTTC,CAISESDGYYGYTF
.,TRBV20-1,TRBJ2-7,TRBD2,TGCAGTGCTAGAGTCCCCCCGGGGGCGGTAGCGGGGAAGACTGACGAGCAGTACTTC,CSARVPPGAVAGKTDEQYF
.,TRBV6-6,TRBJ2-4,.,TGTGCCAGCAGTTACTCGCGACTAGGGGGCGCGGCGGACATTCAGTACTTC,CASSYSRLGGAADIQYF
.,TRBV12-3/TRBV12-4,TRBJ1-6,TRBD1,TGTGCCAGCAGTACCCGGGACAGCCCCAGTTCACCCCTCCACTTT,CASSTRDSPSSPLHF
few,TRBV10-3,TRBJ2-7,TRBD2,TGTGCCATCAGTGACCTAGCGGGGGGGACCTACGAGCAGTACTTC,CAISDLAGGTYEQYF
.,TRBV5-1,TRBJ1-2,TRBD1,TGCGCCAGCAGCGTCGGACAGGGGGCGGACTATGGCTACACCTTC,CASSVGQGADYGYTF
few,TRBV24-1,TRBJ2-1,.,TGTGCCACCAGTGATTTGGGGCTAGCGCGTGAGCAGTTCTTC,CATSDLGLAREQFF
few,TRBV6-6,TRBJ1-2,TRBD1,TGTGCCAGCAGCCCTCCGACAGGGACAGGCTACACCTTC,CASSPPTGTGYTF
many,TRBV7-9,TRBJ2-3,.,TGTGCCAGCAGCCAGAGACAAAGCACAGATACGCAGTATTTT,CASSQRQSTDTQYF
.,TRBV10-3,TRBJ2-7,TRBD1,TGTGCCACGACCCGGGGGACAGGGGGTGCCTACGAGCAGTACTTC,CATTRGTGGAYEQYF
.,TRBV5-1,TRBJ1-1,.,TGCGCCAGCAGCGTGGTCTCTCCCCCAAACACTGAAGCTTTCTTT,CASSVVSPPNTEAFF
.,TRBV6-1,TRBJ1-5,TRBD1,TGTGCCAGCAGTCAACAGGGGATGAGCAATCAGCCCCAGCATTTT,CASSQQGMSNQPQHF
.,TRBV5-5,TRBJ2-1,TRBD1,TGTGCCAGCAGCTTAGGTATAGCAGGGGGTAACGAGCAGTTCTTC,CASSLGIAGGNEQFF
.,TRBV20-1,TRBJ2-5,.,TGCAGTGCCGAACGCCCGCTCCAAGAGACCCAGTACTTC,CSAERPLQETQYF
few,TRBV30,TRBJ1-2,.,TGTGCCTGGAGTAACGGCCCTAACTATGGCTACACCTTC,CAWSNGPNYGYTF
few,TRBV7-2,TRBJ1-4,.,TGTGCCAGCAGCAGTCCCCCAGTTACTAATGAAAAACTGTTTTTT,CASSSPPVTNEKLFF
few,TRBV5-1,TRBJ2-2,TRBD2,TGCGCCAGCAGCTCGACTAGCGGGATCGGCACCGGGGAGCTGTTTTTT,CASSSTSGIGTGELFF
few,TRBV9,TRBJ2-7,.,TGTGCCAGCAGCGTAGGGGGGGGCTTCGGCGAGCAGTACTTC,CASSVGGGFGEQYF
once,TRBV15,TRBJ1-1,.,TGTGCCACCAGCAGAGATTTGGGGGGTAAAGCTTTCTTT,CATSRDLGGKAFF
few,TRBV9,TRBJ2-1,TRBD2,TGTGCCAGCAGCGCCCCCGGGGGGTACAATGAGCAGTTCTTC,CASSAPGGYNEQFF
few,TRBV4-1,TRBJ2-1,.,TGCGCCAGCAGCCAAGAGTGGGTTGGCGAGCAGTTCTTC,CASSQEWVGEQFF
.,TRBV19,TRBJ1-2,.,TGTGCCTCGGGGGAGTCCTATGGCTACACCTTC,CASGESYGYTF
few,TRBV24-1,TRBJ2-2,TRBD1,TGTGCCACCAGTGATTCCGGACAGGGGCCCGGGGAGCTGTTTTTT,CATSDSGQGPGELFF
.,TRBV24-1,TRBJ2-2,TRBD1,TGTGCCACCAGGGCGACCCGACAGGGTACCGGGGAGCTGTTTTTT,CATRATRQGTGELFF
few,TRBV7-9,TRBJ2-6,TRBD1,TGTGCCAGCAGCTTAGCGCTCTACAGGGGACCCTCTGGGGCCAACGTCCTGACTTTC,CASSLALYRGPSGANVLTF
once,TRBV29-1,TRBJ1-2,TRBD1,TGCAGCGTCCTTGACAGGGGTCAAAACTATGGCTACACCTTC,CSVLDRGQNYGYTF
.,TRBV20-1,TRBJ1-5,.,TGCAGTGCTCCGGCCCCACCAAGCAATCAGCCCCAGCATTTT,CSAPAPPSNQPQHF